This is a list of T cell receptor beta chains from one sample in a study of blood T cell repertoires in COVID-19. This table comes from immunoSEQ multiplex PCR, and its TCRdb copy is limited to in-frame clones, with some not included. The profile shows around 150,000 clones, 81% of them singletons. Sequencing was performed on peripheral blood. The receptors originated from a man between 60 and 70 years old with active or convalescent COVID-19. Each CDR3 is given with its conserved first and last residue. The D gene is left open where the match is weak. Clone size is stated in some rows and not others, as once, few, many or a class when expanded.

-,TRBV4-2,15,few,TRBJ1-6,CASSPRAGNNSPLHF,TGTGCCAGCAGCCCCCGAGCAGGGAATAATTCACCCCTCCACTTT
TRBD2,TRBV27,18,-,TRBJ2-3,CASSFWGLAGLGADTQYF,TGTGCCAGCAGTTTTTGGGGACTAGCGGGCCTAGGGGCGGATACGCAGTATTTT
-,TRBV19,12,-,TRBJ1-5,CASSILGAHQHF,TGTGCCAGTAGTATTCTGGGGGCCCACCAGCATTTT
-,TRBV6-6,12,-,TRBJ1-5,CASRSFNQPQHF,TGTGCCAGCAGATCGTTCAATCAGCCCCAGCATTTT
TRBD1,TRBV10-2,16,-,TRBJ2-3,CASSPGTGVNPDTQYF,TGCGCCAGCAGCCCTGGGACAGGGGTCAATCCAGATACGCAGTATTTT
-,TRBV6-5,16,-,TRBJ2-5,CASSYSTFASAGTQYF,TGTGCCAGCAGTTACTCGACTTTTGCCAGCGCCGGGACCCAGTACTTC
-,TRBV4-2,14,-,TRBJ1-4,CASNSGSGSGKLFF,TGTGCCAGCAACTCAGGGTCTGGTTCCGGAAAACTGTTTTTT
-,TRBV11-2,13,-,TRBJ2-2,CASSEGETGELFF,TGTGCCAGCAGCGAGGGAGAGACCGGGGAGCTGTTTTTT
TRBD2,TRBV10-1,16,-,TRBJ2-4,CASSGQLAGGQNIQYF,TGCGCCAGCAGTGGTCAGCTAGCGGGAGGTCAAAACATTCAGTACTTC
TRBD1,TRBV2,15,-,TRBJ2-6,CASKGDRAGANVLTF,TGTGCCAGCAAGGGTGACAGGGCTGGGGCCAACGTCCTGACTTTC
-,TRBV2,15,-,TRBJ2-3,CASSAKQGRADTQYF,TGTGCCAGCAGTGCAAAACAGGGTCGAGCAGATACGCAGTATTTT
-,TRBV28,15,-,TRBJ1-5,CASSLRGAGNQPQHF,TGTGCCAGCAGCCTACGGGGGGCAGGCAATCAGCCCCAGCATTTT
-,TRBV2,17,-,TRBJ2-5,CASSEEATEGLRGTQYF,TGTGCCAGCAGTGAAGAGGCTACGGAGGGGTTGAGAGGGACCCAGTACTTC
TRBD1,TRBV5-1,14,-,TRBJ2-7,CASSSGTGDYEQYF,TGCGCCAGCAGCTCCGGGACAGGAGACTACGAGCAGTACTTC
TRBD1,TRBV6-2/TRBV6-3,15,-,TRBJ1-5,CASSLQGAGNQPQHF,TGTGCCAGCAGTTTACAGGGGGCGGGCAATCAGCCCCAGCATTTT
-,TRBV7-9,16,-,TRBJ2-1,CASNPPEAGIYNEQFF,TGTGCCAGCAACCCACCCGAGGCAGGGATCTACAATGAGCAGTTCTTC
-,TRBV24-1,14,once,TRBJ1-1,CATSDSDMNTEAFF,TGTGCCACCAGTGATTCAGATATGAACACTGAAGCTTTCTTT
TRBD2,TRBV10-2,17,-,TRBJ2-3,CASSPGLAGFLTDTQYF,TGCGCCAGCAGTCCGGGACTAGCGGGATTTTTGACAGATACGCAGTATTTT
-,TRBV6-6,13,-,TRBJ1-2,CASTVSVEGEDTF,TGTGCCAGCACCGTGTCCGTAGAGGGAGAAGACACCTTC
TRBD2,TRBV7-3,15,once,TRBJ2-5,CASSLAGGPGETQYF,TGTGCCAGCAGCTTAGCGGGGGGGCCTGGAGAGACCCAGTACTTC
-,TRBV2,13,-,TRBJ1-5,CASSGTGNQPQHF,TGTGCCAGCAGTGGAACAGGGAATCAGCCCCAGCATTTT
-,TRBV3-1/TRBV3-2,16,-,TRBJ2-4,CASSPTGVLAKNIQYF,TGTGCCAGCAGCCCCACAGGAGTACTAGCCAAAAACATTCAGTACTTC
-,TRBV6-5,11,-,TRBJ2-1,CASRSDIWEFF,TGTGCCAGCAGATCGGACATTTGGGAGTTCTTC
-,TRBV27,11,-,TRBJ2-7,CASSSGYEQYF,TGTGCCAGCTCATCCGGCTACGAGCAGTACTTC
TRBD2,TRBV2,14,-,TRBJ2-2,CASGGLANTGELFF,TGTGCCAGCGGGGGACTAGCTAACACCGGGGAGCTGTTTTTT
-,TRBV27,14,-,TRBJ2-7,CASSFGMSSYEQYF,TGTGCCAGCAGTTTCGGGATGAGCTCCTACGAGCAGTACTTC
TRBD1,TRBV15,18,-,TRBJ1-5,CATSREYRGLGSNQPQHF,TGTGCCACCAGCAGAGAATACAGGGGCCTGGGCAGCAATCAGCCCCAGCATTTT
TRBD1,TRBV5-8,16,-,TRBJ2-3,CASSLLGGETTDTQYF,TGTGCCAGCAGCTTACTAGGGGGCGAGACAACGGATACGCAGTATTTT
TRBD1,TRBV29-1,14,-,TRBJ2-7,CSVGGTGPLDEQYF,TGCAGCGTTGGGGGGACAGGGCCACTGGACGAGCAGTACTTC
-,TRBV6-5,15,-,TRBJ1-5,CASSGWTAPDQPQHF,TGTGCCAGCAGCGGATGGACAGCTCCCGATCAGCCCCAGCATTTT
-,TRBV7-2,14,-,TRBJ1-1,CASSAAQGVTEAFF,TGTGCCAGCAGCGCAGCCCAGGGCGTGACTGAAGCTTTCTTT
TRBD2,TRBV2,17,-,TRBJ2-3,CASLGANGGEPTDTQYF,TGTGCCAGCTTGGGGGCAAACGGGGGGGAACCCACAGATACGCAGTATTTT
-,TRBV6-1,16,once,TRBJ1-2,CASSEQVVSLSDGYTF,TGTGCCAGCAGTGAACAGGTTGTCAGTCTCTCTGATGGCTACACCTTC
-,TRBV5-1,14,-,TRBJ1-1,CASSPAGGDTEAFF,TGCGCCAGCAGCCCGGCGGGGGGGGACACTGAAGCTTTCTTT
-,TRBV7-8,16,-,TRBJ1-1,CASSPGPGGTPLGAFF,TGTGCCAGCAGCCCAGGGCCGGGGGGGACACCACTGGGAGCTTTCTTT
TRBD1,TRBV6-5,13,-,TRBJ2-1,CASAGTGNNEQFF,TGTGCCAGCGCCGGGACAGGTAACAATGAGCAGTTCTTC
-,TRBV10-3,13,-,TRBJ2-7,CAISVVQAKEQYF,TGTGCCATCAGTGTGGTCCAAGCTAAAGAGCAGTACTTC
-,TRBV11-2,15,-,TRBJ1-4,CASSPLGGVVEKLFF,TGTGCCAGCAGCCCCCTAGGAGGGGTCGTAGAAAAACTGTTTTTT
-,TRBV12-3/TRBV12-4,13,-,TRBJ2-7,CASSRDTTYEQYF,TGTGCCAGCAGCCGGGACACCACCTACGAGCAGTACTTC
-,TRBV11-2,14,-,TRBJ2-5,CASSLGILQETQYF,TGTGCCAGCAGCCTCGGGATCCTTCAAGAGACCCAGTACTTC
TRBD2,TRBV2,15,-,TRBJ2-3,CASSDRRGGTDTQYF,TGTGCCAGCAGTGATAGGCGGGGGGGCACAGATACGCAGTATTTT
TRBD1,TRBV9,17,-,TRBJ1-6,CASSAKPGQGNNSPLHF,TGTGCCAGCAGTGCCAAACCTGGACAGGGAAATAATTCACCCCTCCACTTT
-,TRBV19,16,-,TRBJ1-5,CASSAIQGWDNQPQHF,TGTGCCAGTAGTGCAATACAGGGTTGGGACAATCAGCCCCAGCATTTT
TRBD2,TRBV7-2,17,once,TRBJ2-7,CASSPRGRAGMDDEQYF,TGTGCCAGCAGCCCTAGAGGGAGAGCGGGAATGGACGACGAGCAGTACTTC
-,TRBV3-1/TRBV3-2,14,-,TRBJ1-1,CASSEYGLNTEAFF,TGTGCCAGCAGCGAATATGGGCTAAACACTGAAGCTTTCTTT
-,TRBV28,18,-,TRBJ2-2,CASTKQSLWDTHRGELFF,TGTGCCAGCACCAAACAGTCCCTCTGGGACACTCACAGAGGGGAGCTGTTTTTT
-,TRBV7-9,15,-,TRBJ1-4,CASSQDEGRNEKLFF,TGTGCCAGCAGCCAAGATGAGGGTCGGAACGAAAAACTGTTTTTT
-,TRBV15,16,-,TRBJ1-3,CATSSTTGRLGNTIYF,TGTGCCACCAGCTCGACGACAGGAAGGCTTGGAAACACCATATATTTT
TRBD1,TRBV5-1,15,-,TRBJ2-7,CASSLGPGQGYEQYF,TGCGCCAGCAGCTTGGGTCCGGGACAGGGCTACGAGCAGTACTTC
-,TRBV24-1,15,-,TRBJ2-5,CATSDLFGGQETQYF,TGTGCCACCAGTGATTTGTTCGGCGGGCAAGAGACCCAGTACTTC
TRBD1,TRBV5-4,15,-,TRBJ2-7,CASSLAGQGVHEQYF,TGTGCCAGCAGCTTGGCGGGACAGGGGGTGCACGAGCAGTACTTC
-,TRBV29-1,14,few,TRBJ1-1,CSVLEGGSYTEAFF,TGCAGCGTCCTGGAGGGAGGTTCCTACACTGAAGCTTTCTTT
-,TRBV21-1,13,-,TRBJ1-2,CASSRDRGYGYTF,TGTGCCAGCAGCCGCGACAGGGGCTATGGCTACACCTTC
-,TRBV11-2,16,-,TRBJ2-1,CASSLEAERSYNEQFF,TGTGCCAGCAGCTTAGAGGCGGAGAGATCCTACAATGAGCAGTTCTTC